This T cell receptor (beta chain) emerged from a study of graft-versus-host responses after intestinal transplantation. Whole-study context: Uniformly, recipients were administered anti-thymocyte globulin induction with subsequent tacrolimus and steroids for two to three years.

This CDR3 has 15 amino acids. Germline V CDR1 and CDR2: SGHRS, YFSETQ. The V end was cut by 4 bases, the J end by 4 bases, with 17 bases between. Using immunoSEQ multiplex PCR, the repertoire was profiled, and TCRdb retains in-frame clones only, with some absent. Of 85,000 to 100,000 clones in the sample, 92% were seen once. Study-wide results and limits: Recipient marrow showed GvH clones, some seen first in ileum or blood. In patients with graft-donor T cell macrochimerism, allograft graft-versus-host to host-versus-graft clonal ratios were high.

The sample holds one count of this clone. Its antigen remains unknown. The chain has TRBV5-1 and TRBJ1-1; D is possibly TRBD1 (6 bases). This clonotype was obtained from a human donor who received an intestinal transplant. Source: unstimulated CD4+ T cells sorted from spleen or lymph node cells, taken before intestinal transplant. The CDR3 spells CASSTDGQRTTEAFF. As DNA, the CDR3 is TGCGCCAGCAGCACCGACGGACAGAGGACCACTGAAGCTTTCTTT.